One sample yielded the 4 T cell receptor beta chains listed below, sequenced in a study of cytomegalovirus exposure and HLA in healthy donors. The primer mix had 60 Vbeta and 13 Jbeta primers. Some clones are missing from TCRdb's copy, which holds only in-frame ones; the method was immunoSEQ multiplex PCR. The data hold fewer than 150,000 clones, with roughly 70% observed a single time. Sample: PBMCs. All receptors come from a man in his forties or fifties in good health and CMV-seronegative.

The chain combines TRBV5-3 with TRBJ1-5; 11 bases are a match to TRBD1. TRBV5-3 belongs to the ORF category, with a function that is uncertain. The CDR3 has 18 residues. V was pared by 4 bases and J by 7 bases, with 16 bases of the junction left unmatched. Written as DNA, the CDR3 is TGTGCCAGAAGCCCAATCCTCGGCGGGGACAGGGGGGGGCAGCCCCAGCATTTT. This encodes CARSPILGGDRGGQPQHF.

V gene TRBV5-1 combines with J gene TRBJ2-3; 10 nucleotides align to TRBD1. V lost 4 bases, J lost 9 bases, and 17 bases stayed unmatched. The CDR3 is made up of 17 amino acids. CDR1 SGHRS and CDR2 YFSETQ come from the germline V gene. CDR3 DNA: TGCGCCAGCAGCCTAGGGACAGGGGCGTCAGGCATGGCAACGCAGTATTTT. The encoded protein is CASSLGTGASGMATQYF.

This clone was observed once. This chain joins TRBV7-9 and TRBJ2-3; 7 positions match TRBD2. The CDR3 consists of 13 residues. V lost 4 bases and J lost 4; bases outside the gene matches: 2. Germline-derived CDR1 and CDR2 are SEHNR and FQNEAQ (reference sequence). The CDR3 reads CASSWGGPDTQYF. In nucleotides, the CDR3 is TGTGCCAGCAGCTGGGGAGGGCCAGATACGCAGTATTTT.

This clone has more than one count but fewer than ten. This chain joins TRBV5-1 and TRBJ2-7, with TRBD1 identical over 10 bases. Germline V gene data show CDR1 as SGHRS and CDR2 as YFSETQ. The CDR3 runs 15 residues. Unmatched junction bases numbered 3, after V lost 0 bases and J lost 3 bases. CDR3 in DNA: TGCGCCAGCAGCTTGGCCGGGACAGGGGACTACGAGCAGTACTTC. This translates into CASSLAGTGDYEQYF.